This TCR beta chain was identified in a study of human T cells and chemical hapten exposure. Documented time point: healthy volunteer bleed at 2 weeks. Someone pulled total RNA out of unfractionated whole blood. With regard to this clonotype: Its antigen is not identified.

Unique molecular identifiers were linked by the library to individual cDNA molecules. Per the study methods: Samples held a median of approximately 94,000 TCRs, range 23,224–690,600. TCRdb re-called the RACE reads through MiXCR, storing one row per CDR3 protein. None of the V and J calls come from the authors' own analysis; TCRdb made them. The sample lists 100,000 to 150,000 distinct CDR3 sequences; 8.5% to 9.5% were seen once. Study results and caveats: TCRs whose frequency exceeded 1 in 1000 remained the same following DPC sensitization.

Germline CDR1 reads MNHNS; CDR2 reads SASEGT. V dropped 4 bases and J dropped 4 bases, with 10 bases sitting between them. The CDR3 runs to 13 residues. This chain connects TRBV6-1 to TRBJ1-1, with D maybe TRBD1 (5 bases). Specimen: whole blood. The TCR originated in a male donor in good health. Some clones in this sample may be carry-over from other donors' samples. The CDR3 DNA is TGTGCCAGCAGTGTTCGGCAGGGCACTGAAGCTTTCTTT. This sequence encodes CASSVRQGTEAFF.